A single sample gave rise to the 29 T cell receptor beta chains below, sequenced in a study of T cell repertoires in cytomegalovirus infection. Their antigens are not known. TCRdb passed the reads through MiXCR, listing each CDR3 protein once. In the table there are approximately 350,000 distinct CDR3 sequences, approximately 35% of which are singletons. Source: cultured PBMCs, taken from culture after CMV antigen stimulation. Receptors were obtained from a human donor in good health (CMV status not recorded). Some clones in this sample may be carry-over from other donors' samples.

The V and J genes are TRBV7-2 and TRBJ1-5; D call uncertain. CDR3 length: 13 residues. In germline, CDR1 is SGHTA, CDR2 FQGNSA. V gave up 6 bases and J gave up 5 bases, with 11 bases separating them. CDR3 coding DNA: TGTGCCAGCAGGCTATACGACGATCAGCCCCAGCATTTT. It yields the protein CASRLYDDQPQHF.

This chain uses TRBV19 with TRBJ2-1; TRBD2 agrees at 14 bases. The V and J ends lost 6 bases and 10 bases, in that order; junction bases with no gene match: 8. There are 15 residues in the CDR3. The germline V gene encodes CDR1 LNHDA and CDR2 SQIVND (reference sequence). The CDR3 DNA is TGTGCCAGTAGCCAGGGACTAGCGGGAGTCAGGGAGCAGTTCTTC. Translating gives CASSQGLAGVREQFF.

This chain connects TRBV28 to TRBJ2-7; D is ambiguous. Deletions cut 3 bases from V and 0 bases from J, with 9 bases between. Germline CDR1 is MDHEN and CDR2 is SYDVKM. This CDR3 region has 14 residues. The CDR3 sequence is CASSLFGASYEQYV. The CDR3 DNA is TGTGCCAGCAGTTTGTTCGGAGCCTCCTACGAGCAGTACGTC.

The rearrangement joins TRBV6-6 to TRBJ2-1; the match to TRBD2 covers 9 bases. Germline trimming cut 6 bases from V and 8 bases from J; bases unmatched to any gene: 8. This CDR3 spans 14 amino acids. Germline CDR1 and CDR2: MNHNY and SVGAGI (reference sequence). The CDR3 loop is CASRPHSGSDEQFF. The DNA for the CDR3 is TGTGCCAGCAGACCACATAGCGGGAGCGATGAGCAGTTCTTC.

The rearrangement links TRBV4-1 to TRBJ2-1; 10 bases match TRBD1. CDR1 is MGHRA and CDR2 is YSYEKL in the germline V gene. The length of the CDR3 is 14 residues. Trimming took 5 bases from V and 9 from J; bases not matched to a gene: 7. The CDR3 DNA reads as TGCGCCAGCAGCTATAGACAGGGGGCGAGTGAGCAGTTCTTC. Translation: CASSYRQGASEQFF.

The chain joins TRBV27 to TRBJ2-3; 11 nucleotides match TRBD2. Germline CDR1 and CDR2: MNHEY and SMNVEV (reference sequence). The CDR3 runs 17 residues. J lost 2 bases, V lost 5 bases, and 9 bases had no gene match. This CDR3 reads CASSRYSGRADTDTQYF. CDR3 sequence (DNA): TGTGCCAGCAGTCGGTATAGCGGGAGGGCCGACACAGATACGCAGTATTTT.

This clonotype came up a few times. The chain combines TRBV7-2 with TRBJ2-3; no clear D gene. In germline, CDR1 is SGHTA, CDR2 FQGNSA. V was clipped by 6 bases and J by 9 bases, with 16 bases between them. This CDR3 region has 13 residues. The DNA of the CDR3 is TGTGCCAGCAGTTTCACCCGCCGCTACACGCAGTATTTT. As protein: CASSFTRRYTQYF.

This clonotype was seen only a few times. The J gene is TRBJ2-3, the V gene TRBV6-1; 11 nucleotides agree with TRBD2. The V segment lost 10 bases and the J segment 3 bases; nucleotides outside the gene matches: 9. The CDR3 runs to 15 residues. Germline V gene lookup returns CDR1 MNHNS and CDR2 SASEGT. CDR3 region: CAIEGTSGSTDTQYF. The CDR3 bases are TGTGCCATCGAGGGAACTAGCGGGAGTACAGATACGCAGTATTTT.

In this sample, this clonotype turned up a few times. The gene calls are TRBV6-2 or TRBV6-3 and TRBJ2-1; D is possibly TRBD1 (5 bases). The ends were cut back, 6 bases at V and 5 bases at J, with 11 bases in the middle. There are 13 residues in the CDR3. Looked up from germline, CDR1 is MNHEY and CDR2 is SVGEGT. The CDR3 loop is CASSQDTNNEQFF. The CDR3 nucleotides read TGTGCCAGCAGCCAGGACACTAACAATGAGCAGTTCTTC.

The V call is TRBV19, the J call TRBJ2-3, with 9 nucleotides matching TRBD1. The CDR3 contains 13 residues. The germline V gene encodes CDR1 LNHDA and CDR2 SQIVND (reference sequence). V lost 10 bases, J lost 1 base, and 3 bases stayed unmatched. The DNA for the CDR3 is TGTGCCACTCGGGACAGGGGCACAGATACGCAGTATTTT. The encoded protein is CATRDRGTDTQYF. The variable domain in full, completed from reference TRBV19 and TRBJ2-3, reads DGGITQSPKYLFRKEGQNVTLSCEQNLNHDAMYWYRQDPGQGLRLIYYSQIVNDFQKGDIAEGYSVSREKKESFPLTVTSAQKNPTAFYLCATRDRGTDTQYFGPGTRLTVL.

The chain uses TRBV6-5 and TRBJ1-2; perhaps TRBD1 as D (5 bases). The CDR3 is made up of 13 amino acids. With 0 bases removed from V and 3 bases from J, the gap between germline ends came to 5 bases. Germline CDR1 is MNHEY and CDR2 is SVGAGI. The CDR3: CASSYSTDYGYTF. As DNA, the CDR3 is TGTGCCAGCAGTTACTCGACAGACTATGGCTACACCTTC.

This chain links TRBV7-9 with TRBJ2-1, with D unresolved. CDR1 and CDR2 (germline): SEHNR, FQNEAQ (reference sequence). V was cut by 7 bases and J by 6 bases, with 13 bases left in between. This CDR3 has 13 amino acids. Here the CDR3 DNA reads TGTGCCAGCACCCTACGTCAGGTCAATGAGCAGTTCTTC. Amino acids: CASTLRQVNEQFF.

This clonotype was observed a few times. The chain carries TRBV4-3 and TRBJ1-2, with D hard to call. Trimming left V 2 bases short and J 1 base short, with 5 bases between. The CDR3 is made up of 13 amino acids. The germline gives CDR1 LGHNA, CDR2 YSLEER. The CDR3 DNA sequence: TGCGCCAGCAGCCAACAGATTAACTATGGCTACACCTTC. Translating gives CASSQQINYGYTF.

This clonotype turned up a few times. The chain carries TRBV2 and TRBJ2-2, with no clear D. The V gene's germline CDR1 is SNHLY and CDR2 FYNNEI. The CDR3 extends over 18 amino acids. V was pared by 4 bases and J by 6 bases, with 24 bases between. In DNA form, the CDR3 reads TGTGCCAGCAGTGGGGAAGCGATACTAATCTTCTCGGCCGGGGAGCTGTTTTTT. This sequence encodes CASSGEAILIFSAGELFF.

The chain uses TRBV28 and TRBJ2-7; D is unresolved. This CDR3 contains 16 residues. V was cut by 1 base and J by 1 base, with 14 bases left in between. Germline V gene data show CDR1 as MDHEN and CDR2 as SYDVKM. The CDR3 protein is CASSLSFGAPSYEQYV. CDR3 nucleotide sequence: TGTGCCAGCAGTTTATCTTTCGGTGCTCCTTCCTACGAGCAGTACGTC.

The rearrangement uses TRBV10-3 and TRBJ2-1; 12 bases fit TRBD2. The CDR3 is made up of 14 amino acids. CDR1 is ENHRY and CDR2 is SYGVKD in the germline V gene. V gave up 6 bases and J gave up 8 bases; unmatched junction bases: 5. This CDR3 is CAISGLAGLHEQFF. CDR3 nucleotide sequence: TGTGCCATCAGCGGACTAGCGGGATTACATGAGCAGTTCTTC.

This clonotype was observed a handful of times. The V call is TRBV19, the J call TRBJ2-1, with 13 bases fitting TRBD2. After removal of 7 bases from V and 2 bases from J, the junction contained 11 bases not matched to a gene. Germline lookup yields CDR1 LNHDA and CDR2 SQIVND (reference sequence). CDR3 length: 18 amino acids. The CDR3 here is CASTRTSGSTRAYNEQFF. The CDR3, as DNA: TGTGCCAGTACGCGGACTAGCGGGAGTACTAGGGCCTACAATGAGCAGTTCTTC.

The J gene is TRBJ2-6, the V gene TRBV5-1, with D uncertain. V lost 2 bases to trimming and J lost 4 bases, with 10 bases between them. The V gene's germline CDR1 is SGHRS and CDR2 YFSETQ. The CDR3 covers 15 residues. CDR3 sequence: CASSFNPGGANVLTF. In DNA, the CDR3 is TGCGCCAGCAGCTTCAATCCTGGGGGGGCCAACGTCCTGACTTTC.

This clonotype was seen only a few times. A much larger clone lies a single base off, so this may be a read error. This chain joins TRBV7-6 and TRBJ2-5; no firm D call. The V and J ends lost 1 base and 4 bases respectively, with 4 bases between them. The CDR3 spans 12 residues. The germline CDR1 and CDR2 sequences are SGHVS and FNYEAQ. The chain's CDR3 is CASSLDLETQYF. The CDR3 DNA reads TGTGCCAGCAGCTTAGATCTAGAGACCCAGTACTTC.

The chain uses TRBV15 and TRBJ1-2; D possibly corresponds to TRBD1 (5 bases). V was trimmed by 4 bases and J by 7 bases, leaving 16 bases between them. CDR1 and CDR2 (germline): LNHNV, YYDKDF (reference sequence). There are 14 residues in the CDR3. CDR3 residues: CATSTRLGTAGYTF. The CDR3 nucleotides are TGTGCCACCAGCACAAGACTCGGGACGGCTGGCTACACCTTC.

This chain connects TRBV4-1 to TRBJ1-1; maybe TRBD1 (6 bases). The V gene's germline CDR1 is MGHRA and CDR2 YSYEKL. V dropped 0 bases and J dropped 3 bases, with 8 bases sitting between them. This CDR3 is 14 amino acids long. The DNA for the CDR3 is TGCGCCAGCAGCCAAGAGGGGGGGCACACTGAAGCTTTCTTT. Translated, it gives CASSQEGGHTEAFF.

V and J are TRBV5-4 and TRBJ2-2; no reliable D call. Per germline, CDR1 SGHNT and CDR2 YYREEE (reference sequence). The V end was cut by 0 bases, the J end by 6 bases, with 6 bases between. CDR3 length equals 13 residues. The CDR3 region is CASSLETAGELFF. Here the CDR3 DNA reads TGTGCCAGCAGCTTGGAGACGGCCGGGGAGCTGTTTTTT. Supplemented by reference TRBV5-4 and TRBJ2-2, the full variable domain reads ETGVTQSPTHLIKTRGQQVTLRCSSQSGHNTVSWYQQALGQGPQFIFQYYREEENGRGNFPPRFSGLQFPNYSSELNVNALELDDSALYLCASSLETAGELFFGEGSRLTVL.

This clonotype was recorded a few times. The CDR3 here is CASSTRTGKFSYNEQFF. CDR3 DNA sequence: TGTGCCAGCAGCACCCGGACAGGGAAATTTTCCTACAATGAGCAGTTCTTC. This chain uses TRBV7-2 with TRBJ2-1; 8 bases line up with TRBD1. J lost 1 base, V lost 5 bases, and 10 bases had no gene match. Germline CDR1 SGHTA, CDR2 FQGNSA. The CDR3 is made up of 17 amino acids.

In this sample, this clonotype turned up many times. J is TRBJ2-1 and V is TRBV20-1, with 8 bases lining up with TRBD2. Losses at the gene ends were 1 base for V and 8 bases for J; bases not matched to a gene: 10. The CDR3 is made up of 15 amino acids. The germline V gene encodes CDR1 DFQATT and CDR2 SNEGSKA (reference sequence). The CDR3 DNA follows: TGCAGTGCTAGAGGACGGGAGGGCCCCGGCTATGAGCAGTTCTTC. Protein product: CSARGREGPGYEQFF.

This clonotype has just a few counts. The V gene is TRBV7-3, the J gene TRBJ2-1; D perhaps matches TRBD2 (5 bases). The CDR3 has 23 amino acids. V gave up 1 base and J gave up 1 base, with 32 bases separating them. The germline CDR1 and CDR2 sequences are SGHTA and FQGTGA. CDR3 sequence: CASSLNSNMAPFSLRGSYNEQFF. Here the CDR3 DNA reads TGTGCCAGCAGCTTAAACTCTAATATGGCGCCTTTCTCACTTCGGGGATCCTACAATGAGCAGTTCTTC.

The J gene is TRBJ1-1, the V gene TRBV27; possible D gene TRBD1, 5 bases. The V and J ends lost 5 bases and 5 bases respectively, with 15 bases between them. The CDR3 spans 14 residues. Per the germline V gene, CDR1 is MNHEY and CDR2 is SMNVEV (reference sequence). The CDR3 sequence is CASSPRRERTEAFF. CDR3 bases: TGTGCCAGCAGTCCTCGCAGGGAGAGAACTGAAGCTTTCTTT.

This rearrangement joins TRBV19 to TRBJ1-1; TRBD1 is a possible D gene (5 bases). Germline loops: CDR1 LNHDA, CDR2 SQIVND (reference sequence). The ends were cut back, 5 bases at V and 6 bases at J, with 13 bases in the middle. The CDR3 runs to 13 residues. The CDR3 protein is CASSGRQTAEAFF. CDR3 nucleotide sequence: TGTGCCAGTAGTGGAAGACAGACAGCTGAAGCTTTCTTT.

The CDR3 sequence: CASSPPNSYEQYV. The CDR3 nucleotides read TGTGCCAGTAGTCCTCCCAACTCCTACGAGCAGTACGTC. The chain recombines TRBV19 with TRBJ2-7; no clear D gene. The CDR3 is made up of 13 amino acids. With 5 bases removed from V and 0 bases from J, the gap between germline ends came to 8 bases. Germline V lookup: CDR1 LNHDA, CDR2 SQIVND (reference sequence).

This clonotype was counted a few times. The V and J genes are TRBV6-1 and TRBJ2-3; D is possibly TRBD1 or TRBD2 (5 bases each). The length of the CDR3 is 14 residues. Trimming took off 3 bases at V and 2 bases at J, with 9 bases between the two ends. The germline gives CDR1 MNHNS, CDR2 SASEGT. CDR3 protein: CASSDGTATDTQYF. CDR3 DNA sequence: TGTGCCAGCAGTGACGGGACGGCCACAGATACGCAGTATTTT.